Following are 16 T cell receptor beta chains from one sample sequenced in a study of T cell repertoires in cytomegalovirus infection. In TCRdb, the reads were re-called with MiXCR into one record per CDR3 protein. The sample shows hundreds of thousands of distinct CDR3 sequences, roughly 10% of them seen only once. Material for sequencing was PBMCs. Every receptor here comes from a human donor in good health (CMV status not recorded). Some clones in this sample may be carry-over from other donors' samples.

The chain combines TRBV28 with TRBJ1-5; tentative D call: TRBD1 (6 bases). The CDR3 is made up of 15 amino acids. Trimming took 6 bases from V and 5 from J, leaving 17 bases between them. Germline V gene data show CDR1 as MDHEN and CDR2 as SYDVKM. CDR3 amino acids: CASRSRGQLDQPQHF. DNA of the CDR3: TGTGCCAGCAGGTCGAGGGGACAACTCGATCAGCCCCAGCATTTT.

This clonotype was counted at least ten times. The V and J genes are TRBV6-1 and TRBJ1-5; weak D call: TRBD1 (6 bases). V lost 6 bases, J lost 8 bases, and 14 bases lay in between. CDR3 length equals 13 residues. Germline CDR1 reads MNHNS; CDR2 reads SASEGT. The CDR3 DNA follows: TGTGCCAGCAGGAGGACAGTTCTGGAGCCCCAGCATTTT. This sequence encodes CASRRTVLEPQHF.

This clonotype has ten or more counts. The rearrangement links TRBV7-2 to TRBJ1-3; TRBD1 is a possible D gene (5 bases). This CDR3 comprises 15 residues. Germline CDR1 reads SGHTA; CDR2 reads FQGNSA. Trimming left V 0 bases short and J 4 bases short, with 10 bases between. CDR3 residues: CASSLAQGAGNTIYF. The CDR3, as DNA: TGTGCCAGCAGCTTAGCCCAAGGGGCCGGAAACACCATATATTTT.

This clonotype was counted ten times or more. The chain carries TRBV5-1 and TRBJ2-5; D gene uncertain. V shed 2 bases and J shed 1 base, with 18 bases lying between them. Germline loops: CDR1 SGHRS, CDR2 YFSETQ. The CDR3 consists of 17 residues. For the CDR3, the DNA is TGCGCCAGCAGCTTCTCTCCGTCTGCGCCTGTCCAAGAGACCCAGTACTTC. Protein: CASSFSPSAPVQETQYF. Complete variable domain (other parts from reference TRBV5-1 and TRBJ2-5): KAGVTQTPRYLIKTRGQQVTLSCSPISGHRSVSWYQQTPGQGLQFLFEYFSETQRNKGNFPGRFSGRQFSNSRSEMNVSTLELGDSALYLCASSFSPSAPVQETQYFGPGTRLLVL.

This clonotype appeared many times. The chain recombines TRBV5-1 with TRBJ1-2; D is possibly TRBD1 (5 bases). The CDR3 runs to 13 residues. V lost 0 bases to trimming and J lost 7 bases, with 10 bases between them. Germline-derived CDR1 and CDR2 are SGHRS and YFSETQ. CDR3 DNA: TGCGCCAGCAGCTTGGGTTTGGGGCTTGGCTACACCTTC. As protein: CASSLGLGLGYTF.

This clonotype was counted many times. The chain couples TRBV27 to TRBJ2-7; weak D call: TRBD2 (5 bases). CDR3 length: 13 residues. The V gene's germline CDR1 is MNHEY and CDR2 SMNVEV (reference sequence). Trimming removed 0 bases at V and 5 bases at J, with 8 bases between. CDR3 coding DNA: TGTGCCAGCAGTTTATCCTCGGGGAACGAGCAGTACTTC. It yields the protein CASSLSSGNEQYF.

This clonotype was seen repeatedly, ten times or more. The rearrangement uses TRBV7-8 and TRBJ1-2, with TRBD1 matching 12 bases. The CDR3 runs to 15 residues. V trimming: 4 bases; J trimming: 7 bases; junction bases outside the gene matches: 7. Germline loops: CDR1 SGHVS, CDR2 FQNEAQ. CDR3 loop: CASSSTGTGGGGYTF. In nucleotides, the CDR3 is TGTGCCAGCAGCTCCACCGGGACAGGGGGCGGTGGCTACACCTTC.

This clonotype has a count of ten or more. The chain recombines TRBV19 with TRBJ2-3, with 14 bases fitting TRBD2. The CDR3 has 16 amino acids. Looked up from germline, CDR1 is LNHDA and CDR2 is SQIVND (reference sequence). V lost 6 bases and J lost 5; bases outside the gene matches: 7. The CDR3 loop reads CASSVPGLAGEDTQYF. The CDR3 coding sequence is TGTGCCAGTAGCGTACCGGGACTAGCGGGGGAAGATACGCAGTATTTT.

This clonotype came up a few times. In DNA form, the CDR3 reads TGTGCCAGTACAGACAGGGATAACTATGGCTACACCTTC. Its translation is CASTDRDNYGYTF. The V call is TRBV19, the J call TRBJ1-2, with 7 nucleotides matching TRBD1. V shed 7 bases and J 1 base; nucleotides not matched to a gene: 3. CDR1 and CDR2 (germline): LNHDA, SQIVND (reference sequence). The length of the CDR3 is 13 residues. The full variable domain, rest sourced from reference TRBV19 and TRBJ1-2, is DGGITQSPKYLFRKEGQNVTLSCEQNLNHDAMYWYRQDPGQGLRLIYYSQIVNDFQKGDIAEGYSVSREKKESFPLTVTSAQKNPTAFYLCASTDRDNYGYTFGSGTRLTVV.

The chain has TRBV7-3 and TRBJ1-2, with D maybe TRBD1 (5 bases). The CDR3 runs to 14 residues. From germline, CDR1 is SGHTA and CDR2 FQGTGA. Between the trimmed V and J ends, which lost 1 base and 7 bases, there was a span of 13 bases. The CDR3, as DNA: TGTGCCAGCAGCTTAAATACCGACGGGGGTGGCTACACCTTC. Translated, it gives CASSLNTDGGGYTF.

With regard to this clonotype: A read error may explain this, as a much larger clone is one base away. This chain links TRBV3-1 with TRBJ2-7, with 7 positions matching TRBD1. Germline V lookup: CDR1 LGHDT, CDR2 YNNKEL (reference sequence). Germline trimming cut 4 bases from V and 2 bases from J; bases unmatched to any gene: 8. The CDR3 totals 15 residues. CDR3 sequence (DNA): TGTGCCAGCAGCCCGACTGGACAGGTTGCCTACGAGCAGTACTTC. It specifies CASSPTGQVAYEQYF.

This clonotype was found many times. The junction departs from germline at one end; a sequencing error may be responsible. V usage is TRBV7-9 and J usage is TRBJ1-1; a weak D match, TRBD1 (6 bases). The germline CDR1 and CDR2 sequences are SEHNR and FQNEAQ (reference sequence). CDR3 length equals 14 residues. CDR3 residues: CASRLGGGHTEAFF. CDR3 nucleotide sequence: TGTGCCAGCAGATTAGGGGGGGGCCACACTGAAGCTTTCTTT. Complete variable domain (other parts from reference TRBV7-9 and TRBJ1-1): DTGVSQNPRHKITKRGQNVTFRCDPISEHNRLYWYRQTLGQGPEFLTYFQNEAQLEKSRLLSDRFSAERPKGSFSTLEIQRTEQGDSAMYLCASRLGGGHTEAFFGQGTRLTVV.

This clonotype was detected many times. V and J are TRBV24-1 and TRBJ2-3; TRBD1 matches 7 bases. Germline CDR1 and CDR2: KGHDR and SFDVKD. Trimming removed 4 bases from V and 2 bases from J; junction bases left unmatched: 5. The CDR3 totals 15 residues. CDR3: CATSDPGQDTDTQYF. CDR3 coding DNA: TGTGCCACCAGTGACCCCGGACAGGACACAGATACGCAGTATTTT.

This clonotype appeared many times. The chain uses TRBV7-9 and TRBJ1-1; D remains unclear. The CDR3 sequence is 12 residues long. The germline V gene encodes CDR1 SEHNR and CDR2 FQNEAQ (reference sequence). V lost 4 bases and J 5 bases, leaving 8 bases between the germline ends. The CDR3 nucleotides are TGTGCCAGCAGCTACGAGACAACTGAAGCTTTCTTT. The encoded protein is CASSYETTEAFF.

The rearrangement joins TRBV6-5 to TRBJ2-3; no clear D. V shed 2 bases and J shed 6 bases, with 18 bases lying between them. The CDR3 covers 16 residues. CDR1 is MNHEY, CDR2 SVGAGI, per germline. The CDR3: CASSYAVAAGLDTQYF. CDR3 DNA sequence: TGTGCCAGCAGTTACGCGGTGGCCGCCGGGTTGGATACGCAGTATTTT.

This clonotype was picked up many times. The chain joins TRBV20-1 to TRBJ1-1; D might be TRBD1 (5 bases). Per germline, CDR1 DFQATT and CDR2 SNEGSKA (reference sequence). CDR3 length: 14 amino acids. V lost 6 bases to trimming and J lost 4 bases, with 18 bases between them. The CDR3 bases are TGCAGTGCCGATGGGGGGGGTAGGAGCACTGAAGCTTTCTTT. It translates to CSADGGGRSTEAFF.